The 27 T cell receptor beta chains below come from one sample, sequenced in a study of PD-1 blockade in classical Hodgkin lymphoma. Here immunoSEQ multiplex PCR was the method, and the copy in TCRdb shows in-frame clones only, minus some. The table includes 150,000 or so clones, approximately 81% detected once. After autologous stem cell transplantation all patients relapsed, and prior brentuximab vedotin exposure differed between cohorts. Sequenced here: peripheral blood mononuclear cells (PBMCs), sampled before the second cycle of nivolumab. All receptors come from a human donor with classical Hodgkin lymphoma.

This clone came up once. The rearrangement joins TRBV6-5 to TRBJ1-2; maybe TRBD1 (6 bases). The V end was cut by 7 bases, the J end by 8 bases, with 14 bases between. The CDR3 length is 12 residues. Germline CDR1 and CDR2: MNHEY and SVGAGI. The CDR3 DNA sequence: TGTGCCAGCAATCCAGGGGCCGGGGGCTACACCTTC. It yields the protein CASNPGAGGYTF.

V is TRBV27 and J is TRBJ2-1; no firm D call. Germline V CDR1 and CDR2: MNHEY, SMNVEV (reference sequence). This CDR3 has 15 amino acids. The ends were cut back, 0 bases at V and 3 bases at J, with 9 bases in the middle. The CDR3 coding sequence is TGTGCCAGCAGTTTATCGTACGGAAGCTACAATGAGCAGTTCTTC. As protein: CASSLSYGSYNEQFF.

This chain links TRBV7-2 with TRBJ1-2; D is undetermined. The CDR3 totals 13 residues. The V gene's germline CDR1 is SGHTA and CDR2 FQGNSA. V was pared by 2 bases and J by 14 bases, with 18 bases between. The CDR3 protein is CASSLSEDREQTF. The CDR3 DNA reads TGTGCCAGCAGCTTAAGTGAGGACCGGGAACAGACCTTC.

The chain couples TRBV2 to TRBJ2-5; tentative D call: TRBD1 (8 bases). The V and J ends lost 6 bases and 5 bases respectively, with 19 bases between them. Per germline, CDR1 SNHLY and CDR2 FYNNEI. The CDR3 loop spans 15 amino acids. Here the CDR3 DNA reads TGTGCCAGCAGGGTCGACAGGGGAGGGGATGAGACCCAGTACTTC. Protein sequence: CASRVDRGGDETQYF.

The chain is built from TRBV7-6 and TRBJ2-1; 10 bases are a match to TRBD2. CDR3 size: 17 residues. Trimming cost V 5 bases and J 0 bases; bases outside gene matches: 7. Germline CDR1 reads SGHVS; CDR2 reads FNYEAQ. For the CDR3, the DNA is TGTGCCAGCAGCCTTTCTAGCGGGAGTAGCTCCTACAATGAGCAGTTCTTC. It codes for CASSLSSGSSSYNEQFF. Full variable domain (outside the CDR3, taken from reference TRBV7-6 and TRBJ2-1): GAGVSQSPRYKVTKRGQDVALRCDPISGHVSLYWYRQALGQGPEFLTYFNYEAQQDKSGLPNDRFSAERPEGSISTLTIQRTEQRDSAMYRCASSLSSGSSSYNEQFFGPGTRLTVL.

The gene calls are TRBV4-2 and TRBJ1-2; D uncertain. Germline V gives CDR1 LGHNA, CDR2 YNFKEQ. The V end was cut by 1 base, the J end by 3 bases, with 9 bases between. The CDR3 has 14 amino acids. CDR3 region: CASSQVATDYGYTF. DNA of the CDR3: TGTGCCAGCAGCCAAGTTGCAACAGACTATGGCTACACCTTC.

J is TRBJ1-5 and V is TRBV7-2; D gene ambiguous. The V gene's germline CDR1 is SGHTA and CDR2 FQGNSA. This CDR3 is built from 17 residues. V gave up 1 base and J gave up 2 bases, with 15 bases separating them. The CDR3 reads CASSLERWPGGNQPQHF. CDR3 DNA sequence: TGTGCCAGCAGCTTAGAGAGGTGGCCGGGTGGCAATCAGCCCCAGCATTTT.

This CDR3 is CASSSASRETEAFF. CDR3 coding DNA: TGCGCCAGCAGCTCGGCGTCAAGGGAGACTGAAGCTTTCTTT. V and J are TRBV5-1 and TRBJ1-1; D is unclear. Germline-derived CDR1 and CDR2 are SGHRS and YFSETQ. V was cut by 3 bases and J by 5 bases, with 14 bases left in between. There are 14 residues in the CDR3.

The rearrangement joins TRBV6-1 to TRBJ2-3, with 10 nucleotides matching TRBD2. CDR1 is MNHNS and CDR2 is SASEGT in the germline V gene. V gave up 0 bases and J gave up 6 bases; unmatched junction bases: 9. The CDR3 sequence is 17 residues long. This CDR3 is CASSEALGSGGWDTQYF. The CDR3 DNA reads TGTGCCAGCAGTGAAGCTCTCGGTAGCGGGGGGTGGGATACGCAGTATTTT.

The gene calls are TRBV5-1 and TRBJ2-5, with D possibly matching TRBD1 (6 bases). Per germline, CDR1 SGHRS and CDR2 YFSETQ. Trimming pared 3 bases from V and 0 bases from J, leaving 12 bases between. The CDR3 is made up of 15 amino acids. This chain's CDR3 is CASSSTGLYQETQYF. Written as DNA, the CDR3 is TGCGCCAGCAGCTCGACAGGCCTGTACCAAGAGACCCAGTACTTC.

The CDR3 spells CASRTVVAGGQNNEQFF. The CDR3 bases are TGTGCCAGCCGCACGGTCGTTGCGGGAGGTCAGAACAATGAGCAGTTCTTC. The rearrangement joins TRBV7-2 to TRBJ2-1, with 8 bases that match TRBD2. From germline, CDR1 is SGHTA and CDR2 FQGNSA. Losses at the gene ends were 8 bases for V and 5 bases for J; bases not matched to a gene: 17. The CDR3 is made up of 17 amino acids.

The chain employs TRBV18 and TRBJ2-1; a weak D match, TRBD2 (8 bases). Looked up from germline, CDR1 is KGHSH and CDR2 is LQKENI. The CDR3 extends over 17 amino acids. Trimming pared 4 bases from V and 0 bases from J, leaving 16 bases between. The CDR3: CASSQFSGDSSYNEQFF. CDR3 coding DNA: TGTGCCAGCTCACAATTTAGCGGGGACAGCTCCTACAATGAGCAGTTCTTC. The full variable domain, completed using reference TRBV18 and TRBJ2-1, is NAGVMQNPRHLVRRRGQEARLRCSPMKGHSHVYWYRQLPEEGLKFMVYLQKENIIDESGMPKERFSAEFPKEGPSILRIQQVVRGDSAAYFCASSQFSGDSSYNEQFFGPGTRLTVL.

V is TRBV4-1 and J is TRBJ2-6; D is possibly TRBD1 (8 bases). The CDR3 runs to 21 residues. The V and J ends lost 0 bases and 0 bases respectively, with 21 bases between them. Germline-derived CDR1 and CDR2 are MGHRA and YSYEKL. In nucleotides, the CDR3 is TGCGCCAGCAGCCAAGATGGGGGGGCCGGGACAGGTTACTCTGGGGCCAACGTCCTGACTTTC. Translation: CASSQDGGAGTGYSGANVLTF.

The rearrangement uses TRBV10-3 and TRBJ1-5, with D possibly being TRBD1 (6 bases). This CDR3 has 15 residues. Germline assignment: CDR1 ENHRY and CDR2 SYGVKD. Trimming took off 5 bases at V and 0 bases at J, with 11 bases between the two ends. The CDR3 nucleotides are TGTGCCATCAGTCTAACAGGGAATAGCAATCAGCCCCAGCATTTT. Translating it yields CAISLTGNSNQPQHF.

The chain carries TRBV5-1 and TRBJ2-3; 8 positions match TRBD1. The CDR3 has 18 residues. Germline CDR1 reads SGHRS; CDR2 reads YFSETQ. V lost 0 bases, J lost 1 base, and 10 bases stayed unmatched. The chain's CDR3 is CASSLEGRPTGGTDTQYF. The DNA for the CDR3 is TGCGCCAGCAGCTTGGAAGGACGGCCGACAGGGGGCACAGATACGCAGTATTTT.

The gene calls are TRBV19 and TRBJ2-3, with D perhaps TRBD1 or TRBD2 (5 bases each). The CDR3 is 18 residues long. Trimming left V 4 bases short and J 5 bases short, with 25 bases between. In germline, CDR1 is LNHDA, CDR2 SQIVND (reference sequence). The CDR3 protein is CASSTAFPNRPRGDTQYF. The CDR3 nucleotides read TGTGCCAGTAGTACCGCCTTCCCGAACAGGCCCCGGGGAGATACGCAGTATTTT.

The chain uses TRBV7-7 and TRBJ2-3; 8 bases map to TRBD1. The CDR3 is 14 residues long. Germline lookup yields CDR1 SSHAT and CDR2 FNYEAQ (reference sequence). The V gene end was trimmed by 6 bases and the J gene end by 2 bases; junction bases not matched to a gene: 4. The DNA of the CDR3 is TGTGCCAGCAGTGACAGGGGCCCCACAGATACGCAGTATTTT. This codes for CASSDRGPTDTQYF. Drawing the rest from reference TRBV7-7 and TRBJ2-3, the complete variable domain is GAGVSQSPRYKVTKRGQDVTLRCDPISSHATLYWYQQALGQGPEFLTYFNYEAQPDKSGLPSDRFSAERPEGSISTLTIQRTEQRDSAMYRCASSDRGPTDTQYFGPGTRLTVL.

The chain employs TRBV4-1 and TRBJ1-5; TRBD1 matches 9 bases. The V gene end was trimmed by 0 bases and the J gene end by 7 bases; junction bases not matched to a gene: 4. This CDR3 contains 15 residues. Per germline, CDR1 MGHRA and CDR2 YSYEKL. The CDR3 here is CASSQDLQGAQPQHF. DNA for the CDR3: TGCGCCAGCAGCCAAGATTTACAGGGGGCCCAGCCCCAGCATTTT.

The chain uses TRBV28 and TRBJ2-7; 7 bases agree with TRBD2. V dropped 5 bases and J dropped 0; count of bases not matched to a gene: 13. Per germline, CDR1 MDHEN and CDR2 SYDVKM. This CDR3 is 17 amino acids long. The CDR3 region has the DNA TGTGCCAGCAGTCCGCGGGCACTAGCGCCGAACTCCTACGAGCAGTACTTC. This translates into CASSPRALAPNSYEQYF. Using reference TRBV28 and TRBJ2-7 for the parts outside the CDR3, the full variable domain is DVKVTQSSRYLVKRTGEKVFLECVQDMDHENMFWYRQDPGLGLRLIYFSYDVKMKEKGDIPEGYSVSREKKERFSLILESASTNQTSMYLCASSPRALAPNSYEQYFGPGTRLTVT.

The chain employs TRBV6-5 and TRBJ2-2, with 8 bases identical to TRBD1. V gave up 5 bases and J gave up 4 bases; unmatched junction bases: 6. CDR3 length equals 15 residues. The germline V gene encodes CDR1 MNHEY and CDR2 SVGAGI. The CDR3 here is CASSPRTGSTGELFF. DNA for the CDR3: TGTGCCAGCAGTCCTAGGACAGGGAGCACCGGGGAGCTGTTTTTT.

The chain recombines TRBV5-1 with TRBJ2-1; possible D gene TRBD1, 6 bases. The V end lost 0 bases, the J end lost 7 bases, and 14 bases lay between the germline ends. From germline, CDR1 is SGHRS and CDR2 YFSETQ. This CDR3 has 15 amino acids. The CDR3, as DNA: TGCGCCAGCAGCTTGGATGGGGACATCGGGAATGAGCAGTTCTTC. Translation gives CASSLDGDIGNEQFF.

The chain links TRBV2 to TRBJ2-1, with 9 bases fitting TRBD1. Trimming cost V 4 bases and J 1 base; bases outside gene matches: 2. The CDR3 is 15 amino acids. The V gene's germline CDR1 is SNHLY and CDR2 FYNNEI. The CDR3 DNA sequence: TGTGCCAGCAGTGCTGACAGGGGGTCCTACAATGAGCAGTTCTTC. Amino acid sequence: CASSADRGSYNEQFF.

As to this clone: This CDR3 is also generated by other DNA sequences in the sample. This chain connects TRBV18 to TRBJ1-1; the D is unclear. The CDR3 loop spans 11 amino acids. Between the trimmed V and J ends, which lost 3 bases and 4 bases, there was a span of 3 bases. Germline V gives CDR1 KGHSH, CDR2 LQKENI. The DNA of the CDR3 is TGTGCCAGCTCACCGGGCACTGAAGCTTTCTTT. Protein product: CASSPGTEAFF.

The chain couples TRBV5-4 to TRBJ2-7, with 9 bases that match TRBD1. Trimming removed 9 bases from V and 3 bases from J; junction bases left unmatched: 10. The germline V gene encodes CDR1 SGHNT and CDR2 YYREEE (reference sequence). The CDR3 length is 14 residues. CDR3 region: CATRTRTGDYEQYF. Here the CDR3 DNA reads TGTGCCACCCGAACCCGGACAGGGGACTACGAGCAGTACTTC.

The chain uses TRBV20-1 and TRBJ2-3; D remains unclear. The CDR3 spans 11 residues. V was pared by 5 bases and J by 3 bases, with 6 bases between. CDR1 is DFQATT, CDR2 SNEGSKA, per germline (reference sequence). CDR3 amino acids: CSAAETDTQYF. DNA of the CDR3: TGCAGTGCTGCGGAGACAGATACGCAGTATTTT.

This rearrangement joins TRBV18 to TRBJ2-6, with TRBD1 identical over 8 bases. The length of the CDR3 is 17 residues. The V and J ends lost 3 bases and 2 bases, in that order; junction bases with no gene match: 6. Germline V gene sequence: CDR1 KGHSH, CDR2 LQKENI. CDR3 nucleotides: TGTGCCAGCTCACCCATTAAACAGGGGGCTGGGGCCAACGTCCTGACTTTC. This encodes CASSPIKQGAGANVLTF.

The chain links TRBV28 to TRBJ1-5; TRBD1 matches at 7 bases. V dropped 2 bases and J dropped 1; count of bases not matched to a gene: 11. The CDR3 runs 18 residues. Germline V gene lookup returns CDR1 MDHEN and CDR2 SYDVKM. CDR3: CASSLKGQSFWSNQPQHF. Here the CDR3 DNA reads TGTGCCAGCAGTTTAAAGGGACAGAGCTTTTGGAGCAATCAGCCCCAGCATTTT.